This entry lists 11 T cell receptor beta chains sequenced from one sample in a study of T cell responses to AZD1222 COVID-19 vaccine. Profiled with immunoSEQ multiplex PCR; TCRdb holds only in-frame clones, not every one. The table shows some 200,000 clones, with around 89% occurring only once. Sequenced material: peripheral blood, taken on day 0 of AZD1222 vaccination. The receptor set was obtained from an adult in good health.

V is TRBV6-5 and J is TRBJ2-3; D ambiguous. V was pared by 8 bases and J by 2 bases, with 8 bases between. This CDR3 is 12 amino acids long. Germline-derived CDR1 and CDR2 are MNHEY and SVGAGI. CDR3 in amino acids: CASSLITDTQYF. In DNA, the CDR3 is TGTGCCAGCTCTCTAATCACAGATACGCAGTATTTT.

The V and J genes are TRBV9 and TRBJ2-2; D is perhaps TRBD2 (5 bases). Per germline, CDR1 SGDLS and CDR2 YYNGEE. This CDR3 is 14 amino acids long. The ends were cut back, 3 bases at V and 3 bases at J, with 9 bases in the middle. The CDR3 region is CASSARTDTGELFF. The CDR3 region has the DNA TGTGCCAGCAGCGCCCGGACTGACACCGGGGAGCTGTTTTTT.

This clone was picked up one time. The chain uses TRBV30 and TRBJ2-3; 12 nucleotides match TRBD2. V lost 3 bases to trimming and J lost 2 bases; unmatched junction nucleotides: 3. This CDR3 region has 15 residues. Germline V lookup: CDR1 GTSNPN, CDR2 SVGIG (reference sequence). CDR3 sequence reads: CAWSRTSGITDTQYF. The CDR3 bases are TGTGCCTGGAGCCGGACTAGCGGGATCACAGATACGCAGTATTTT.

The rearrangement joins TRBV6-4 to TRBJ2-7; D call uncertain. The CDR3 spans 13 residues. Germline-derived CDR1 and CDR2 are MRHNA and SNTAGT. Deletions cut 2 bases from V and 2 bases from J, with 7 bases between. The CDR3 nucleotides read TGTGCCAGCAGTGACCTAATAGCCTACGAGCAGTACTTC. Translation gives CASSDLIAYEQYF.

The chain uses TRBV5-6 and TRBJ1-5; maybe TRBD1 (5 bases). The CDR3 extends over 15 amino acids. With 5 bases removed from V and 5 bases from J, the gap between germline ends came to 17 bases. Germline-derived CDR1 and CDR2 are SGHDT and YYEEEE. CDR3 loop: CASSQRGREDQPQHF. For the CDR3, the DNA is TGTGCCAGCAGTCAACGGGGCAGGGAGGATCAGCCCCAGCATTTT.

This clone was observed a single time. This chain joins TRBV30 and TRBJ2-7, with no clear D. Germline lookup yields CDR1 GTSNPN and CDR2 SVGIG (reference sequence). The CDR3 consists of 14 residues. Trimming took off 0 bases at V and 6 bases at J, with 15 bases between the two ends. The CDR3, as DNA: TGTGCCTGGAGTGTATTGTATAGGGCCGGCGAGCAGTACTTC. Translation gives CAWSVLYRAGEQYF.

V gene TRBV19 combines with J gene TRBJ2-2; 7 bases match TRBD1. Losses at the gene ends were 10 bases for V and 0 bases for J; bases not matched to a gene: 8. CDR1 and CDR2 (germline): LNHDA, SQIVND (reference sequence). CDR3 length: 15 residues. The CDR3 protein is CATSTGTANTGELFF. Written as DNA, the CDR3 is TGTGCCACCTCAACCGGGACAGCGAACACCGGGGAGCTGTTTTTT.

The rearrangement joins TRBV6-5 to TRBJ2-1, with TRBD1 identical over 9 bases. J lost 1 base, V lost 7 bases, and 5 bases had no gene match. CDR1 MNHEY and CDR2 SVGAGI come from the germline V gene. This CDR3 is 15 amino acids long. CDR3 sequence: CASIIGTGSYNEQFF. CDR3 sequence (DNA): TGTGCCAGCATAATCGGGACAGGGTCCTACAATGAGCAGTTCTTC.

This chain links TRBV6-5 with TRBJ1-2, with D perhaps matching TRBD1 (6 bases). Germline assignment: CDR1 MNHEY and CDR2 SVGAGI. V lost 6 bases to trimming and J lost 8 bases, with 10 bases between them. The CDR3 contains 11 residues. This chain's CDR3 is CASRNRVGYTF. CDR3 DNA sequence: TGTGCCAGCAGAAACAGGGTAGGCTACACCTTC.

In nucleotides, the CDR3 is TGTGCCAGCAGTTTGGGCAGGGGGAACTATGGCTACACCTTC. Its translation: CASSLGRGNYGYTF. The gene calls are TRBV28 and TRBJ1-2, with TRBD1 matching over 7 bases. Trimming cost V 3 bases and J 2 bases; bases outside gene matches: 3. Germline values: CDR1 MDHEN, CDR2 SYDVKM. The CDR3 is made up of 14 amino acids.

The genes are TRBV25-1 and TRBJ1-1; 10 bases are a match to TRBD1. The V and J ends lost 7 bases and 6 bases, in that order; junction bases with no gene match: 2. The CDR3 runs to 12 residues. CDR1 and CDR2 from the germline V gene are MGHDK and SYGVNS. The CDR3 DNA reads TGTGCCAGCACCGGGACAGGGGCTGAAGCTTTCTTT. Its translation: CASTGTGAEAFF.